One T cell receptor (beta chain) is described in this entry. Its antigen is not identified. The sample is drawn from a study of CD8+CD57+ T cells in acquired aplastic anemia. Findings of the study overall: Found in both controls and patients were about 30 CD8+ CDR3 sequences.

This CDR3 has 12 amino acids. The germline V and J ends were trimmed by 11 bases and 0 bases, with 10 bases remaining between them. Per the germline V gene, CDR1 is ENHRY and CDR2 is SYGVKD. Genomic DNA acted as the template from which TCR beta VDJ combination and CDR3 sequence profiling were carried out. TCRdb itself ran the reads through MiXCR, one entry per CDR3 protein. The sample contains 250,000 to 300,000 distinct CDR3 sequences, under 65% of which appear only once. The patients chosen for sequencing had shown expansion of CD8+CD57+ cells (detected by flow cytometry). Patients, without exception, had severe acquired aplastic anemia.

The sequenced material came from sorted CD4+, CD8+, or CD8+CD57+ T cells (not recorded which) from PBMCs. The chain uses TRBV10-3 and TRBJ2-5; D unclear. The receptor was derived from a human donor with aplastic anemia. The CDR3 DNA reads as TGTGCCGTCGGACGGAACCAAGAGACCCAGTACTTC. It translates to CAVGRNQETQYF.